Below are 22 T cell receptor beta chains sequenced from a single sample in a study of CD8+ T cells in alopecia areata. Extraction and reverse transcription of RNA yielded cDNA as the sequencing template. Here immunoSEQ multiplex PCR was the method, and the copy in TCRdb shows in-frame clones only, minus some. The data contain about 200,000 clones, approximately 61% of them singletons. As to treatment: oral pan-JAK inhibitor, 5-10 mg twice daily. The sample in question was CD4+ T cells sorted from blood, obtained at week 24, from a patient treated with tofacitinib. These receptors were taken from a human donor with alopecia areata.

The chain couples TRBV5-1 to TRBJ2-4, with 7 bases identical to TRBD1. Germline V lookup: CDR1 SGHRS, CDR2 YFSETQ. V dropped 3 bases and J dropped 7; count of bases not matched to a gene: 7. The CDR3 has 14 residues. The CDR3 coding sequence is TGCGCCAGCAGCTCGACCGGGACAGATAACATTCAGTACTTC. Residues: CASSSTGTDNIQYF. The full variable domain, completed using reference TRBV5-1 and TRBJ2-4, is KAGVTQTPRYLIKTRGQQVTLSCSPISGHRSVSWYQQTPGQGLQFLFEYFSETQRNKGNFPGRFSGRQFSNSRSEMNVSTLELGDSALYLCASSSTGTDNIQYFGAGTRLSVL.

The chain joins TRBV27 to TRBJ1-1; D not certain. The CDR3 contains 15 residues. Germline V gene lookup returns CDR1 MNHEY and CDR2 SMNVEV (reference sequence). The germline V and J ends were trimmed by 7 bases and 4 bases, with 19 bases remaining between them. CDR3 DNA: TGTGCCAGCAATCAAACCCCCGGCAGAAGCACTGAAGCTTTCTTT. Protein sequence: CASNQTPGRSTEAFF.

On this clone: Other DNA sequences in this sample translate to the same CDR3. V is TRBV15 and J is TRBJ2-5, with D hard to call. The CDR3 loop spans 13 amino acids. From germline, CDR1 is LNHNV and CDR2 YYDKDF (reference sequence). The ends were cut back, 0 bases at V and 5 bases at J, with 7 bases in the middle. CDR3 loop: CATSRDPGETQYF. CDR3 DNA: TGTGCCACCAGCAGAGATCCTGGGGAGACCCAGTACTTC.

This clone was detected only a few times. The chain links TRBV14 to TRBJ2-7; TRBD1 is a possible D gene (6 bases). The germline V gene has CDR1 SGHDN and CDR2 FVKESK. The length of the CDR3 is 14 residues. Between the trimmed V and J ends, which lost 4 bases and 1 base, there was a span of 11 bases. The CDR3 sequence: CASSPDRQSYEQYF. CDR3 in DNA: TGTGCCAGCAGCCCGGACAGACAGTCCTACGAGCAGTACTTC. Looking up the rest from reference TRBV14 and TRBJ2-7 gives the full variable domain: EAGVTQFPSHSVIEKGQTVTLRCDPISGHDNLYWYRRVMGKEIKFLLHFVKESKQDESGMPNNRFLAERTGGTYSTLKVQPAELEDSGVYFCASSPDRQSYEQYFGPGTRLTVT.

The chain links TRBV30 to TRBJ1-4; D unresolved. This CDR3 has 13 amino acids. Germline lookup yields CDR1 GTSNPN and CDR2 SVGIG (reference sequence). V lost 2 bases to trimming and J lost 3 bases, with 7 bases between them. The CDR3 sequence is CAWSFGANEKLFF. DNA for the CDR3: TGTGCCTGGAGTTTTGGCGCTAATGAAAAACTGTTTTTT.

This clone was picked up a small number of times. This chain links TRBV5-1 with TRBJ2-6; no definite D call. This CDR3 has 14 amino acids. Trimming left V 7 bases short and J 0 bases short, with 8 bases between. Germline assignment: CDR1 SGHRS and CDR2 YFSETQ. CDR3 sequence reads: CASRLSSGANVLTF. CDR3 nucleotide sequence: TGCGCCAGCCGTCTCTCCTCTGGGGCCAACGTCCTGACTTTC.

The chain uses TRBV29-1 and TRBJ2-7; 8 bases agree with TRBD1. The CDR3 totals 13 residues. Germline V gene data show CDR1 as SQVTM and CDR2 as ANQGSEA. The trim removed 4 bases at V and 0 bases at J, leaving 2 bases unmatched. CDR3 sequence: CSVGQGLSYEQYF. In nucleotides, the CDR3 is TGCAGCGTTGGACAGGGGCTCTCCTACGAGCAGTACTTC.

Comment on this clone: Other DNA sequences of this sample code for an identical CDR3. The rearrangement uses TRBV7-3 and TRBJ1-1; D is ambiguous. The CDR3 extends over 13 amino acids. Between the trimmed V and J ends, which lost 4 bases and 1 base, there was a span of 7 bases. The germline CDR1 and CDR2 sequences are SGHTA and FQGTGA. CDR3 sequence (DNA): TGTGCCAGCAGCTCACGAGCGAACACTGAAGCTTTCTTT. Translation: CASSSRANTEAFF.

As to this clone: The same CDR3 arises from other DNA sequences in this sample as well. This rearrangement joins TRBV2 to TRBJ2-2; maybe TRBD2 (5 bases). Germline values: CDR1 SNHLY, CDR2 FYNNEI. V was shortened by 9 bases and J by 4 bases, with 9 bases between the two germline ends. This CDR3 has 12 amino acids. Here the CDR3 DNA reads TGTGCCAGTACTCGGGGCACCGGGGAGCTGTTTTTT. It is translated as CASTRGTGELFF. Drawing the rest from reference TRBV2 and TRBJ2-2, the complete variable domain is EPEVTQTPSHQVTQMGQEVILRCVPISNHLYFYWYRQILGQKVEFLVSFYNNEISEKSEIFDDQFSVERPDGSNFTLKIRSTKLEDSAMYFCASTRGTGELFFGEGSRLTVL.

The J gene is TRBJ1-5, the V gene TRBV4-1; D gene uncertain. Trimming took 2 bases from V and 3 from J, leaving 11 bases between them. Germline V gives CDR1 MGHRA, CDR2 YSYEKL. The CDR3 is made up of 15 amino acids. The DNA for the CDR3 is TGCGCCAGCAGCCAATTTATAGGGTCCAATCAGCCCCAGCATTTT. It is translated as CASSQFIGSNQPQHF.

The chain uses TRBV4-2 and TRBJ2-2; D is tentatively TRBD1 or TRBD2 (6 bases each). The CDR3 length is 18 residues. The germline V gene has CDR1 LGHNA and CDR2 YNFKEQ. Trimming removed 5 bases from V and 1 base from J, with 20 bases in between. The CDR3 spells CASSTEGGRRGNTGELFF. The CDR3 DNA reads TGTGCCAGCAGCACCGAGGGGGGACGTCGCGGGAACACCGGGGAGCTGTTTTTT.

The chain recombines TRBV29-1 with TRBJ1-1, with D tentatively TRBD1 (6 bases). Germline assignment: CDR1 SQVTM and CDR2 ANQGSEA. This CDR3 has 12 residues. With 3 bases removed from V and 10 bases from J, the gap between germline ends came to 15 bases. This CDR3 is CSVDDRRGTAFF. CDR3 DNA sequence: TGCAGCGTTGATGACAGGAGGGGGACAGCTTTCTTT.

This clone occurred once. The V call is TRBV15, the J call TRBJ1-2; 7 bases map to TRBD1. From germline, CDR1 is LNHNV and CDR2 YYDKDF (reference sequence). The CDR3 extends over 15 amino acids. Losses at the gene ends were 1 base for V and 4 bases for J; bases not matched to a gene: 6. The CDR3 DNA is TGTGCCACCAGCAGAGCAGGGACAGAAGTCTATGGCTACACCTTC. This encodes CATSRAGTEVYGYTF.

This sequence joins TRBV19 and TRBJ1-1; D gene ambiguous. From germline, CDR1 is LNHDA and CDR2 SQIVND (reference sequence). Deletions cut 5 bases from V and 4 bases from J, with 11 bases between. The CDR3 covers 13 residues. The CDR3 DNA reads as TGTGCCAGTAGTTTAGGAGGGCCCACTGAAGCTTTCTTT. It is translated as CASSLGGPTEAFF.

V usage is TRBV29-1 and J usage is TRBJ1-5; D might be TRBD1 (6 bases). Between the trimmed V and J ends, which lost 4 bases and 8 bases, there was a span of 18 bases. The CDR3 length is 14 residues. Germline CDR1 SQVTM, CDR2 ANQGSEA. CDR3 loop: CSVATDSRMEPQHF. In DNA, the CDR3 is TGCAGCGTTGCGACGGACAGTCGCATGGAGCCCCAGCATTTT. Combining the CDR3 with reference TRBV29-1 and TRBJ1-5 gives the whole variable domain SAVISQKPSRDICQRGTSLTIQCQVDSQVTMMFWYRQQPGQSLTLIATANQGSEATYESGFVIDKFPISRPNLTFSTLTVSNMSPEDSSIYLCSVATDSRMEPQHFGDGTRLSIL.

This chain joins TRBV7-2 and TRBJ1-2, with 10 bases fitting TRBD1. V gave up 5 bases and J gave up 8 bases; unmatched junction bases: 11. The CDR3 extends over 15 amino acids. The germline V gene has CDR1 SGHTA and CDR2 FQGNSA. Written as DNA, the CDR3 is TGTGCCAGCAGCGTTACCTCGACAGGGGGCAGGGGCTACACCTTC. It codes for CASSVTSTGGRGYTF.

This rearrangement joins TRBV27 to TRBJ2-3, with D possibly called TRBD1 or TRBD2 (5 bases each). V was pared by 2 bases and J by 6 bases, with 15 bases between. The CDR3 has 15 residues. Germline V gene lookup returns CDR1 MNHEY and CDR2 SMNVEV (reference sequence). CDR3 sequence reads: CASSLRWGFTDTQYF. The CDR3 nucleotides read TGTGCCAGCAGTTTAAGGTGGGGGTTTACGGATACGCAGTATTTT.

The chain couples TRBV2 to TRBJ1-1; 8 nucleotides match TRBD1. CDR1 SNHLY and CDR2 FYNNEI come from the germline V gene. V was clipped by 3 bases and J by 4 bases; unmatched bases: 10. The CDR3 runs to 16 residues. CDR3: CASSEPGQAGFTEAFF. The CDR3 DNA sequence: TGTGCCAGCAGTGAGCCGGGACAGGCGGGTTTCACTGAAGCTTTCTTT.

The chain recombines TRBV9 with TRBJ1-2; no definite D call. The germline V gene encodes CDR1 SGDLS and CDR2 YYNGEE. V dropped 2 bases and J dropped 7 bases, with 15 bases sitting between them. The CDR3 length is 14 residues. CDR3 sequence (DNA): TGTGCCAGCAGCGTGGAAGGTACCCGGAGTGGCTACACCTTC. Translation gives CASSVEGTRSGYTF. Based on the CDR3 plus reference TRBV9 and TRBJ1-2, the full variable domain is DSGVTQTPKHLITATGQRVTLRCSPRSGDLSVYWYQQSLDQGLQFLIQYYNGEERAKGNILERFSAQQFPDLHSELNLSSLELGDSALYFCASSVEGTRSGYTFGSGTRLTVV.

The genes are TRBV15 and TRBJ2-7; no clear D gene. CDR3 length: 13 amino acids. CDR1 and CDR2 from the germline V gene are LNHNV and YYDKDF (reference sequence). V was trimmed by 0 bases and J by 4 bases, leaving 7 bases between them. CDR3 protein: CATSRDSPYEQYF. The CDR3 coding sequence is TGTGCCACCAGCAGAGATTCCCCATACGAGCAGTACTTC.

This chain joins TRBV11-2 and TRBJ2-7, with no clear D. In germline, CDR1 is SGHAT, CDR2 FQNNGV. The V and J ends lost 6 bases and 3 bases respectively, with 18 bases between them. This CDR3 has 15 residues. The CDR3 loop is CASSLGPKGLYEQYF. The CDR3 DNA reads TGTGCCAGCAGTCTTGGACCAAAGGGTCTCTACGAGCAGTACTTC.

The chain recombines TRBV11-3 with TRBJ1-1; D remains ambiguous. Germline V lookup: CDR1 SGHNT, CDR2 YENEEA. V lost 4 bases to trimming and J lost 1 base, with 10 bases between them. CDR3 length: 14 residues. The CDR3 region has the DNA TGTGCCAGCAGCTCCAATCCGGGGAACACTGAAGCTTTCTTT. Its protein is CASSSNPGNTEAFF.